This TCR beta chain was captured by sequencing in a study of neurological immune-mediated disorders. This CDR3 comprises 13 residues. Germline V gene data show CDR1 as MNHEY and CDR2 as SVGAGI. The V end lost 6 bases, the J end lost 2 bases, and 11 bases lay between the germline ends. The cDNA was produced through 5'RACE with 10-nucleotide random UMIs. TCRdb reanalysed the 5' RACE reads using MiXCR and keeps one entry per CDR3 protein. The profile covers more than 100,000 distinct CDR3 sequences, with 10% to 14% appearing a single time and around 3.1% taken by the ten largest. Time point reported: longitudinal time-point 3. This clonotype showed up many times.

The sequence was obtained from a female donor with HTLV-1-associated myelopathy (HAM/TSP). The sample comprised PBMCs. The rearrangement joins TRBV6-5 to TRBJ2-7; unclear D gene. In DNA, the CDR3 is TGTGCCAGCAGACCTACAGTGACCTACGAGCAGTACTTC. Amino acids: CASRPTVTYEQYF.